This TCR beta chain was captured in a study of human T cells and chemical hapten exposure. Overall study context: Patches that contained 0.01% DPC were applied to the upper back and read at 6 days. Study-wide results and limits: Expanded TCRs clustered into significantly more large CDR3 similarity groups than controls, the analysis revealed.

Time point defined: pre-sensitization, week 0. Specified treatment: therapeutic diphenylcyclopropenone sensitization with weekly scalp DPC. Total RNA came from unfractionated whole blood. This clonotype appeared many times. Its matching antigen is unknown. Individual cDNA molecules had unique molecular identifiers attached to them by the library. TCRdb passed the RACE reads through MiXCR, listing each CDR3 protein once. The data contain 380,000 or so distinct CDR3 sequences, 5.5% of them seen just once; the ten biggest clones take up over 7%. Germline lookup yields CDR1 MRHNA and CDR2 SNTAGT. Trimming took off 0 bases at V and 5 bases at J, with 12 bases between the two ends. CDR3 size: 15 residues.

The sequence came from a woman under 30 with alopecia areata. Some clones in this sample may be carry-over from other donors' samples. V is TRBV6-4 and J is TRBJ2-3; tentative D call: TRBD1 (6 bases). This material consisted of whole blood, taken in connection with sensitization to the hapten diphenylcyclopropenone (DPC). The CDR3 nucleotides read TGTGCCAGCAGTGACTCCGGACAGCCCGTAGATACGCAGTATTTT. Translating it yields CASSDSGQPVDTQYF.